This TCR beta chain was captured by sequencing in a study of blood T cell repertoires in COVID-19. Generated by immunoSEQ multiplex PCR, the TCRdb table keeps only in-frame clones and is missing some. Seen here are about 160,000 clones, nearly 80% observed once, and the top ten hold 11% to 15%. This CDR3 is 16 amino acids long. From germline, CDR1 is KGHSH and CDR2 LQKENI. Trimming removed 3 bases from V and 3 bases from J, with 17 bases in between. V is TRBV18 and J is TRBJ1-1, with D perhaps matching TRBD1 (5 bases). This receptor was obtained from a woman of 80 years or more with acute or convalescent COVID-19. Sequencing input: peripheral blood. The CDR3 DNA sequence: TGTGCCAGCTCACCCACCTCGACGGGGGGAGACACTGAAGCTTTCTTT. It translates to CASSPTSTGGDTEAFF.